This is a list of T cell receptor beta chains from one sample in a study of early T cells in non-severe SARS-CoV-2 infection. TCRdb analysed the 5' RACE reads with MiXCR anew, one entry per CDR3 protein. The sample comprises roughly 120,000 distinct CDR3 sequences, 10% to 15% of which are singletons, and approximately 4% rests with the top ten. The material was whole blood, obtained at baseline. These receptors were obtained from an adult who was a healthcare worker with PCR-confirmed SARS-CoV-2 infection or an uninfected control (not recorded which). CDR3s include the opening cysteine and the closing phenylalanine or tryptophan. D genes are given only for firm matches. Size tells how often a clone was seen (once, few, many) or the class of an expanded clone, and some rows leave it out.

j_call: TRBJ2-1
d_call: -
clone_size: many
v_call: TRBV12-3/TRBV12-4
cdr3_nt: TGTGCCAGCAGTTTCGGCTCGGGCAGGGCTTCCTACAATGAGCAGTTCTTC
cdr3_aa: CASSFGSGRASYNEQFF

j_call: TRBJ2-3
d_call: TRBD2
clone_size: many
v_call: TRBV2
cdr3_nt: TGTGCCACCGGGACTAGCGGGAGTCCAGATACGCAGTATTTT
cdr3_aa: CATGTSGSPDTQYF

j_call: TRBJ2-7
d_call: TRBD2
clone_size: once
v_call: TRBV20-1
cdr3_nt: TGCAGTGCTGTACAAGCGGGGGGAAGCTCCTACGAGCAGTACTTC
cdr3_aa: CSAVQAGGSSYEQYF

j_call: TRBJ1-1
d_call: -
clone_size: -
v_call: TRBV3-1
cdr3_nt: TGTGCCAGCAGCCAAGATTGGTCTCTGAACACTGAAGCTTTCTTT
cdr3_aa: CASSQDWSLNTEAFF

j_call: TRBJ1-1
d_call: TRBD1
clone_size: few
v_call: TRBV4-1
cdr3_nt: TGCGCCAGCAGCCAAGTGAAAACAGGGGCTAACACTGAAGCTTTCTTT
cdr3_aa: CASSQVKTGANTEAFF

j_call: TRBJ1-6
d_call: -
clone_size: -
v_call: TRBV7-9
cdr3_nt: TGTGCCAGCAGCTTAGAAGGGGTTAATTCACCCCTCCACTTT
cdr3_aa: CASSLEGVNSPLHF

j_call: TRBJ1-1
d_call: -
clone_size: few
v_call: TRBV28
cdr3_nt: TGTGCCAGCACTCGTTTAGGGAACACTGAAGCTTTCTTT
cdr3_aa: CASTRLGNTEAFF

j_call: TRBJ2-7
d_call: -
clone_size: few
v_call: TRBV6-5
cdr3_nt: TGTGCCAGCAGCTTGGACAGTGGCCCCAGCGAGCAGTACTTC
cdr3_aa: CASSLDSGPSEQYF

j_call: TRBJ1-2
d_call: -
clone_size: few
v_call: TRBV5-6
cdr3_nt: TGTGCCAGCAGCTTGAAATACCGCCTGGGCCTTTATGGCTACACCTTC
cdr3_aa: CASSLKYRLGLYGYTF

j_call: TRBJ2-7
d_call: -
clone_size: -
v_call: TRBV2
cdr3_nt: TGTGCCAGCAGTGCGGGACGCCGCTACGAGCAGTACTTC
cdr3_aa: CASSAGRRYEQYF

j_call: TRBJ2-3
d_call: -
clone_size: many
v_call: TRBV5-6
cdr3_nt: TGTGCCAGCAGCTTGGACTCAGATACGCAGTATTTT
cdr3_aa: CASSLDSDTQYF

j_call: TRBJ2-7
d_call: TRBD1
clone_size: many
v_call: TRBV20-1
cdr3_nt: TGCAGTGCTCGACCCCCGACAGGGTTCAGGGGCGAGCAGTACTTC
cdr3_aa: CSARPPTGFRGEQYF

j_call: TRBJ2-2
d_call: TRBD2
clone_size: many
v_call: TRBV7-2
cdr3_nt: TGTGCCAGCAGCTTACCGGGGGGAAGGAGTGGACCGACCGGGGAGCTGTTTTTT
cdr3_aa: CASSLPGGRSGPTGELFF

j_call: TRBJ2-3
d_call: TRBD1
clone_size: many
v_call: TRBV5-1
cdr3_nt: TGCGCCAGCAGTCTGATGACAGGGTCAGATACGCAGTATTTT
cdr3_aa: CASSLMTGSDTQYF

j_call: TRBJ2-1
d_call: -
clone_size: many
v_call: TRBV7-9
cdr3_nt: TGTGCCAGCAGCCAACCGGGACTCATCTACAATGAGCAGTTCTTC
cdr3_aa: CASSQPGLIYNEQFF

j_call: TRBJ2-1
d_call: -
clone_size: few
v_call: TRBV12-3/TRBV12-4
cdr3_nt: TGTGCCAGCAGTTTTGGATGGGGAAAAGACAATGAGCAGTTCTTC
cdr3_aa: CASSFGWGKDNEQFF

j_call: TRBJ2-3
d_call: TRBD2
clone_size: -
v_call: TRBV5-1
cdr3_nt: TGCGCCAGCAAAGTATATCCTAGCGGGTCCACAGATACGCAGTATTTT
cdr3_aa: CASKVYPSGSTDTQYF

j_call: TRBJ1-2
d_call: TRBD1
clone_size: -
v_call: TRBV29-1
cdr3_nt: TGCAGCGTCCCGGTGCGACAGGGGAACTATGGCTACACCTTC
cdr3_aa: CSVPVRQGNYGYTF

j_call: TRBJ1-4
d_call: -
clone_size: many
v_call: TRBV12-3/TRBV12-4
cdr3_nt: TGTGCCAGCAGTTCCACAAGAAATGAAAAACTGTTTTTT
cdr3_aa: CASSSTRNEKLFF

j_call: TRBJ2-1
d_call: -
clone_size: -
v_call: TRBV6-5
cdr3_nt: TGTGCCAGCAGTCCCCGCGGGACTCCGAGCGGTGAGCAGTTCTTC
cdr3_aa: CASSPRGTPSGEQFF

j_call: TRBJ1-1
d_call: -
clone_size: few
v_call: TRBV29-1
cdr3_nt: TGCAGCGTTGCACAGGGGAACACTGAAGCTTTCTTT
cdr3_aa: CSVAQGNTEAFF

j_call: TRBJ2-1
d_call: TRBD2
clone_size: few
v_call: TRBV2
cdr3_nt: TGTGCCAGCAGTGAAGTAGCGGGGGGAAACAATGAGCAGTTCTTC
cdr3_aa: CASSEVAGGNNEQFF

j_call: TRBJ2-3
d_call: -
clone_size: few
v_call: TRBV5-6
cdr3_nt: TGTGCCAGCAGCACCGTCCGGAGTGGCACAGATACGCAGTATTTT
cdr3_aa: CASSTVRSGTDTQYF

j_call: TRBJ2-7
d_call: TRBD2
clone_size: many
v_call: TRBV20-1
cdr3_nt: TGCAGTGCTGAAGGGACTAGCGGAAATTTCTACGAGCAGTACTTC
cdr3_aa: CSAEGTSGNFYEQYF

j_call: TRBJ2-1
d_call: TRBD1
clone_size: many
v_call: TRBV13
cdr3_nt: TGTGCCAGCACCCGGGACAGGGGTAATGAGCAGTTCTTC
cdr3_aa: CASTRDRGNEQFF

j_call: TRBJ1-2
d_call: -
clone_size: -
v_call: TRBV2
cdr3_nt: TGTGCCAGCAGCCCGGACGTCACTAACTATGGCTACACCTTC
cdr3_aa: CASSPDVTNYGYTF

j_call: TRBJ2-7
d_call: TRBD1
clone_size: -
v_call: TRBV28
cdr3_nt: TGTGCCAGCAGTTCTACCGGGACAGGGAGCTACGAGCAGTACTTC
cdr3_aa: CASSSTGTGSYEQYF

j_call: TRBJ1-4
d_call: -
clone_size: -
v_call: TRBV5-1
cdr3_nt: TGCGCCAGCAGCTTCCGGGAAGCTAATGGAAAACTGTTTTTT
cdr3_aa: CASSFREANGKLFF

j_call: TRBJ2-2
d_call: -
clone_size: few
v_call: TRBV9
cdr3_nt: TGTGCCAGCAGCGTAGCACAGGCTCTCTTCGGGGAGCTGTTTTTT
cdr3_aa: CASSVAQALFGELFF

j_call: TRBJ1-5
d_call: -
clone_size: many
v_call: TRBV7-9
cdr3_nt: TGTGCCAGCAGCTCCACAGATTTCAGACAGCCCCAGCATTTT
cdr3_aa: CASSSTDFRQPQHF

j_call: TRBJ2-2
d_call: TRBD1
clone_size: few
v_call: TRBV30
cdr3_nt: TGTGCCTGGAGTTTAGGGACAGGGAACACCGGGGAGCTGTTTTTT
cdr3_aa: CAWSLGTGNTGELFF

j_call: TRBJ1-2
d_call: -
clone_size: few
v_call: TRBV28
cdr3_nt: TGTGCCAGCAGCTGGGACAAGTATGGCTACACCTTC
cdr3_aa: CASSWDKYGYTF

j_call: TRBJ1-1
d_call: -
clone_size: many
v_call: TRBV2
cdr3_nt: TGTGCCAGCAGTGACGGGATGAACACTGAAGCTTTCTTT
cdr3_aa: CASSDGMNTEAFF

j_call: TRBJ1-2
d_call: -
clone_size: many
v_call: TRBV7-2
cdr3_nt: TGTGCCAGCAGCTATCGACAGAGCGGCTACACCTTC
cdr3_aa: CASSYRQSGYTF

j_call: TRBJ2-3
d_call: -
clone_size: many
v_call: TRBV5-1
cdr3_nt: TGCGCCAGCAGTTCCGGCAATCGATGGTATTTT
cdr3_aa: CASSSGNRWYF

j_call: TRBJ2-5
d_call: TRBD1
clone_size: few
v_call: TRBV7-2
cdr3_nt: TGTGCCAGCAGCCCGGACAGGGGGGCGAGGACCCAGTACTTC
cdr3_aa: CASSPDRGARTQYF

j_call: TRBJ2-7
d_call: -
clone_size: -
v_call: TRBV18
cdr3_nt: TGTGCCAGCTCACTAAGACAGACCCCGGAGCAGTACTTC
cdr3_aa: CASSLRQTPEQYF

j_call: TRBJ2-3
d_call: -
clone_size: many
v_call: TRBV14
cdr3_nt: TGTGCCAGCAGCCGAATGTGGGGCACAGATACGCAGTATTTT
cdr3_aa: CASSRMWGTDTQYF

j_call: TRBJ2-1
d_call: TRBD1
clone_size: -
v_call: TRBV7-7
cdr3_nt: TGTGCCAGCAGCTTAGACAGGGGAGCCTACAATGAGCAGTTCTTC
cdr3_aa: CASSLDRGAYNEQFF

j_call: TRBJ2-1
d_call: TRBD2
clone_size: few
v_call: TRBV7-3
cdr3_nt: TGTGCCAGCAGCCCCCGGTGGGGGGGAGGCTACAATGAGCAGTTCTTC
cdr3_aa: CASSPRWGGGYNEQFF

j_call: TRBJ2-3
d_call: TRBD2
clone_size: -
v_call: TRBV20-1
cdr3_nt: TGCAGTGCTCTGAGGACTAGCAGCACAGATACGCAGTATTTT
cdr3_aa: CSALRTSSTDTQYF

j_call: TRBJ1-2
d_call: -
clone_size: few
v_call: TRBV6-5
cdr3_nt: TGTGCCAGCAGTTACTCTCCCGGGTGGGCAGGCAAGAACTATGGCTACACCTTC
cdr3_aa: CASSYSPGWAGKNYGYTF

j_call: TRBJ1-1
d_call: TRBD1
clone_size: -
v_call: TRBV7-3
cdr3_nt: TGTGCCAGCAGCTTTGACAGGGGCACTGAAGCTTTCTTT
cdr3_aa: CASSFDRGTEAFF

j_call: TRBJ2-3
d_call: -
clone_size: few
v_call: TRBV29-1
cdr3_nt: TGCAGCGTTGACGGGAACCGGTTGGATACGCAGTATTTT
cdr3_aa: CSVDGNRLDTQYF